What follows are 9 T cell receptor beta chains derived from one specimen sequenced in a study of OX40 agonist ivuxolimab in advanced cancers. Data came from immunoSEQ multiplex PCR; TCRdb stores just in-frame clones and leaves some out. The data hold about 86,000 clones, with approximately 88% observed a single time. Material: CD4+ or CD8+ T cells sorted from blood, obtained in a trial of the OX40 agonist ivuxolimab. Source of these receptors: an adult with an advanced solid tumor such as melanoma, head and neck, liver or kidney cancer.

The chain uses TRBV9 and TRBJ2-3, with D tentatively TRBD2 (5 bases). V was cut by 0 bases and J by 0 bases, with 5 bases left in between. The CDR3 covers 14 residues. Per germline, CDR1 SGDLS and CDR2 YYNGEE. CDR3 in DNA: TGTGCCAGCAGCGTAGGAGGGAGCACAGATACGCAGTATTTT. Translating it yields CASSVGGSTDTQYF.

This sequence joins TRBV6-1 and TRBJ2-7; D gene ambiguous. CDR3 size: 13 residues. Germline-derived CDR1 and CDR2 are MNHNS and SASEGT. Between the trimmed V and J ends, which lost 10 bases and 4 bases, there was a span of 17 bases. CDR3 residues: CATRRVEMYEQYF. CDR3 sequence (DNA): TGTGCCACCAGACGAGTGGAGATGTACGAGCAGTACTTC.

This chain links TRBV10-1 with TRBJ2-6; D is unclear. The germline CDR1 and CDR2 sequences are WNHNN and SYGVQD (reference sequence). The CDR3 has 15 residues. Deletions cut 3 bases from V and 3 bases from J, with 9 bases between. The CDR3 protein is CASSEVVGGANVLTF. The CDR3 DNA reads TGCGCCAGCAGTGAAGTGGTAGGTGGGGCCAACGTCCTGACTTTC.

The chain uses TRBV30 and TRBJ2-1, with a weak D call TRBD2 (6 bases). Germline CDR1 is GTSNPN and CDR2 is SVGIG (reference sequence). Deletions cut 6 bases from V and 4 bases from J, with 16 bases between. The CDR3 length is 14 residues. The CDR3, as DNA: TGTGCCTGTCGTGTCCCGGGGGTGTACAATGAGCAGTTCTTC. Translating gives CACRVPGVYNEQFF.

This clone was seen only once. The chain has TRBV6-5 and TRBJ2-2; TRBD2 agrees at 8 bases. Per the germline V gene, CDR1 is MNHEY and CDR2 is SVGAGI. The CDR3 is 15 amino acids. Losses at the gene ends were 6 bases for V and 6 bases for J; bases not matched to a gene: 9. The CDR3, as DNA: TGTGCCAGCAGGGAGCGGGAGAGAGACTCCGGGGAGCTGTTTTTT. Protein product: CASRERERDSGELFF.

This chain connects TRBV7-9 to TRBJ2-2; 12 bases fit TRBD2. The CDR3 is made up of 14 amino acids. The ends lost 8 bases at V and 8 bases at J; junction bases unmatched: 6. CDR1 and CDR2 (germline): SEHNR, FQNEAQ (reference sequence). The CDR3 bases are TGTGCCAGCGGACTAGCGGGATTTGGGGGGGAGCTGTTTTTT. Its translation: CASGLAGFGGELFF.

The gene calls are TRBV7-2 and TRBJ1-5; D is uncertain. The CDR3 is 13 amino acids. Germline V gene data show CDR1 as SGHTA and CDR2 as FQGNSA. V lost 1 base, J lost 5 bases, and 6 bases lay in between. The CDR3 here is CASSLGADQPQHF. As DNA, the CDR3 is TGTGCCAGCAGCTTAGGTGCCGATCAGCCCCAGCATTTT.

The J gene is TRBJ2-4, the V gene TRBV30, with D perhaps TRBD1 (5 bases). Trimming stripped 5 bases from V and 4 bases from J, with 12 bases between. The CDR3 totals 13 residues. Germline loops: CDR1 GTSNPN, CDR2 SVGIG (reference sequence). The CDR3 DNA is TGTGCCTGGGGGGCAAAGGGTAAAAACATTCAGTACTTC. Translation gives CAWGAKGKNIQYF.

In this sample, this clone turned up once. V usage is TRBV30 and J usage is TRBJ1-1, with D possibly TRBD1 on 5 matching bases. Germline CDR1 GTSNPN, CDR2 SVGIG (reference sequence). V was shortened by 5 bases and J by 4 bases, with 20 bases between the two germline ends. This CDR3 is built from 15 residues. CDR3 protein: CAWGTARVGITEAFF. In DNA, the CDR3 is TGTGCCTGGGGGACGGCCCGAGTAGGAATCACTGAAGCTTTCTTT.